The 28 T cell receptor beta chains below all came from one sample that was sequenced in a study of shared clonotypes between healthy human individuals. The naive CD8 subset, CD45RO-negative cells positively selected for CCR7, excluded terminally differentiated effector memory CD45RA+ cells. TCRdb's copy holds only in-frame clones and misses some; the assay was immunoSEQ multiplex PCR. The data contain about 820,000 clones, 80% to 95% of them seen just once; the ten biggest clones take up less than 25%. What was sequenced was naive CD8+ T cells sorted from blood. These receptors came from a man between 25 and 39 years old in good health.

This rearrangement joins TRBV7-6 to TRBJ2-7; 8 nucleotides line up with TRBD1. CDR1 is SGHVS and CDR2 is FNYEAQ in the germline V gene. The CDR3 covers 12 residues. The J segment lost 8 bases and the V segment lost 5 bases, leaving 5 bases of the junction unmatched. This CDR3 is CASSRTGLKQYF. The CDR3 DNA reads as TGTGCCAGCAGCCGGACAGGGTTGAAGCAGTACTTC.

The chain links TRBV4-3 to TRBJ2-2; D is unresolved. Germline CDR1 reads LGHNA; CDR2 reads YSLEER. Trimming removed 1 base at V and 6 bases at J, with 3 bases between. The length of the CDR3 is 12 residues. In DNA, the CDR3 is TGCGCCAGCAGCCAAGTTCCCGGGGAGCTGTTTTTT. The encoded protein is CASSQVPGELFF.

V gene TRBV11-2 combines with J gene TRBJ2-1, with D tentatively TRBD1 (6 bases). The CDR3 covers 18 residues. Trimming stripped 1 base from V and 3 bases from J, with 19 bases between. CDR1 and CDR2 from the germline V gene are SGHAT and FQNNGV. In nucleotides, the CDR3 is TGTGCCAGCAGCTTAGGGCGGCTCCAGGCCAGGGGCTACAATGAGCAGTTCTTC. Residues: CASSLGRLQARGYNEQFF.

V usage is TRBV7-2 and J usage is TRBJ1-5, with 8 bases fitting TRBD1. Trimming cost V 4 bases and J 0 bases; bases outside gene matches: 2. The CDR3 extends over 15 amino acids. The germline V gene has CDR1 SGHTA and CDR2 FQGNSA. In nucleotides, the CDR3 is TGTGCCAGCAGCTGGGGGACAGGTAGCAATCAGCCCCAGCATTTT. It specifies CASSWGTGSNQPQHF.

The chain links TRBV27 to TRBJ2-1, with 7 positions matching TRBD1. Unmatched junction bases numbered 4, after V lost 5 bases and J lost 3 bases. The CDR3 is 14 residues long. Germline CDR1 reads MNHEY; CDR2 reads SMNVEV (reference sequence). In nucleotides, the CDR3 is TGTGCCAGCAGTCTTGGGACAGTCTACAATGAGCAGTTCTTC. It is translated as CASSLGTVYNEQFF.

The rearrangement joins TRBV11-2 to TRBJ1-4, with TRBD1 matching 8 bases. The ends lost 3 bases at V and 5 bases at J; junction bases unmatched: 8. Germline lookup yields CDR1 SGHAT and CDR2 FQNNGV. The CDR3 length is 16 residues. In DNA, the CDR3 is TGTGCCAGCAGCTTGGGGCGGACAGGGCCGAATGAAAAACTGTTTTTT. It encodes CASSLGRTGPNEKLFF.

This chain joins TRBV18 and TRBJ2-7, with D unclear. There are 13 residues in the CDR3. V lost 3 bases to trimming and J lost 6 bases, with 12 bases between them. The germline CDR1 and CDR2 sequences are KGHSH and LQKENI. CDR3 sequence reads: CASSPGLVAEQYF. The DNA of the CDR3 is TGTGCCAGCTCACCGGGTTTGGTAGCCGAGCAGTACTTC.

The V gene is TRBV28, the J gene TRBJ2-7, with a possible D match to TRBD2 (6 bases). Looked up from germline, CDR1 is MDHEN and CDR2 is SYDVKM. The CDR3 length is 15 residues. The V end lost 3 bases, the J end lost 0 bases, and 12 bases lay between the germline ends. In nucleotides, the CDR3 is TGTGCCAGCAGTTTGGGTAGCGGCCGCTCCTACGAGCAGTACTTC. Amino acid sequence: CASSLGSGRSYEQYF.

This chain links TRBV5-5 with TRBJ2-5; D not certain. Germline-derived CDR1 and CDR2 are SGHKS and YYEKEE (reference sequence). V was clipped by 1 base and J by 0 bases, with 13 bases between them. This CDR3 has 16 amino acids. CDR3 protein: CASSLFQVANQETQYF. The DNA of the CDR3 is TGTGCCAGCAGCTTGTTTCAGGTCGCGAACCAAGAGACCCAGTACTTC.

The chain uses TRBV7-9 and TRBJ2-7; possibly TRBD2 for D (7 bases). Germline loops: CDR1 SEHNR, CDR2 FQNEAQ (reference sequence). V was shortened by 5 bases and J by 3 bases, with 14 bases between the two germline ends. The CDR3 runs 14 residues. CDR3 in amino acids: CASSPRGAGYEQYF. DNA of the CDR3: TGTGCCAGCAGCCCTCGGGGGGCCGGCTACGAGCAGTACTTC.

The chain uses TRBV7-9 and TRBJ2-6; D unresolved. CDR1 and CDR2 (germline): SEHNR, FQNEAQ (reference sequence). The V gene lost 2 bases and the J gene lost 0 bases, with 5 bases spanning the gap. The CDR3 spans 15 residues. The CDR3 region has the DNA TGTGCCAGCAGCTTAACCCTCTCTGGGGCCAACGTCCTGACTTTC. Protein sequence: CASSLTLSGANVLTF.

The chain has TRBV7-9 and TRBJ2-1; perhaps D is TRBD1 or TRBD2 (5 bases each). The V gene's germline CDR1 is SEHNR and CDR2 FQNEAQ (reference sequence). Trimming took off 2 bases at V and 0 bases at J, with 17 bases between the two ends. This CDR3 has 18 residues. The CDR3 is CASSLPSRDQSSYNEQFF. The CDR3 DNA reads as TGTGCCAGCAGCTTACCTTCCCGGGACCAGAGCTCCTACAATGAGCAGTTCTTC.

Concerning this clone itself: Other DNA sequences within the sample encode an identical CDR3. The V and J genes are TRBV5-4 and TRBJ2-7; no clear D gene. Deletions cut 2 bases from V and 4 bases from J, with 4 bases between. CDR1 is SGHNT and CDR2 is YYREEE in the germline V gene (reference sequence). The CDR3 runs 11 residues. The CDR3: CASSFSYEQYF. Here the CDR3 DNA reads TGTGCCAGCAGCTTTAGTTACGAGCAGTACTTC.

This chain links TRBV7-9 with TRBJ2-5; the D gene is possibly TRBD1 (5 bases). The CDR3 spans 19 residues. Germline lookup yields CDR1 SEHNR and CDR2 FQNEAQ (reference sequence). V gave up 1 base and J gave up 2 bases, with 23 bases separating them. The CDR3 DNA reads TGTGCCAGCAGCTTAGGGGCTTCGACAGACCCGGCTCTTCAAGAGACCCAGTACTTC. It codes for CASSLGASTDPALQETQYF.

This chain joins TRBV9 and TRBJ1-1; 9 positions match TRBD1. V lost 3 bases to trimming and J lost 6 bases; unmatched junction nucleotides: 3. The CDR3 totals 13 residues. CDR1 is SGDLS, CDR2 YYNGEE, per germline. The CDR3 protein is CASSGGTGSEAFF. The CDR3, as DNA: TGTGCCAGCAGCGGAGGGACAGGGTCTGAAGCTTTCTTT. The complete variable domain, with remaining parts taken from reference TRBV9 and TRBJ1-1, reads DSGVTQTPKHLITATGQRVTLRCSPRSGDLSVYWYQQSLDQGLQFLIQYYNGEERAKGNILERFSAQQFPDLHSELNLSSLELGDSALYFCASSGGTGSEAFFGQGTRLTVV.

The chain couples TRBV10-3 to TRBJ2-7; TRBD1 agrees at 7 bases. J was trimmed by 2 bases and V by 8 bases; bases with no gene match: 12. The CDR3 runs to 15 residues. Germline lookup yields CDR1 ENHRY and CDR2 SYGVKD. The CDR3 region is CAIAEGALGAYEQYF. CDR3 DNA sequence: TGTGCCATCGCCGAGGGGGCTCTAGGAGCCTACGAGCAGTACTTC.

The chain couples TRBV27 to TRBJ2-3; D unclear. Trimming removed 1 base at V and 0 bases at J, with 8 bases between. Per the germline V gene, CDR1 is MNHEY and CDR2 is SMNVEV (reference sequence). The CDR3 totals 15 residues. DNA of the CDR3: TGTGCCAGCAGTTTATTTTTTTCTAGCACAGATACGCAGTATTTT. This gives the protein CASSLFFSSTDTQYF.

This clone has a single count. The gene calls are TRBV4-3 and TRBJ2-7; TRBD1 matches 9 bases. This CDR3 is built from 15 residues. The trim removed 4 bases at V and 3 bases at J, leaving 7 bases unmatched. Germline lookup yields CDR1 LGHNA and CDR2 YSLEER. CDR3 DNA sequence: TGCGCCAGCAGCCCTGGACAGGGGTCCAGCTACGAGCAGTACTTC. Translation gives CASSPGQGSSYEQYF.

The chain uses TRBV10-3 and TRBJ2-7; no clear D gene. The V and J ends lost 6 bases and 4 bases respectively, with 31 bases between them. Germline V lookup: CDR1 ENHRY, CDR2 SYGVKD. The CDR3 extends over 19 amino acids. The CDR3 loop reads CAIRDPLKGQSLHEYEQYF. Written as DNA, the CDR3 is TGTGCCATCAGGGACCCTCTGAAGGGTCAATCGTTGCACGAATACGAGCAGTACTTC.

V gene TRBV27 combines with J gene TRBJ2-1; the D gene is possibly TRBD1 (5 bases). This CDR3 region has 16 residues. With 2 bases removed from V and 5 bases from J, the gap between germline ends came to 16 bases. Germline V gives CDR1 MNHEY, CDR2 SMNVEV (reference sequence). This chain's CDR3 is CASSLDLRQGDNEQFF. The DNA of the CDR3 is TGTGCCAGCAGTTTAGATTTACGGCAGGGCGACAATGAGCAGTTCTTC.

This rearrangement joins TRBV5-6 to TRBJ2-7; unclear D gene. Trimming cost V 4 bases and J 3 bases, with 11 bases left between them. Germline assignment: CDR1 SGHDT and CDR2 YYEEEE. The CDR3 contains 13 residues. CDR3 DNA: TGTGCCAGCAGCCCTAGACTTGACTACGAGCAGTACTTC. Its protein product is CASSPRLDYEQYF.

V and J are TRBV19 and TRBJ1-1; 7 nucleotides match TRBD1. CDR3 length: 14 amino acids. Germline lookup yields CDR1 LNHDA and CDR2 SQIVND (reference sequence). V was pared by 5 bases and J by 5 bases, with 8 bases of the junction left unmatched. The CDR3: CASSPRGQVTEAFF. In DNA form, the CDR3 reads TGTGCCAGTAGTCCAAGAGGACAGGTAACTGAAGCTTTCTTT.

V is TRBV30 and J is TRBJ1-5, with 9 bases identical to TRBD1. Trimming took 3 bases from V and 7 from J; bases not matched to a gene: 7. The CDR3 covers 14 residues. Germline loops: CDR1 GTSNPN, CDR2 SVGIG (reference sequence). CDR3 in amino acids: CAWRPTGGGQPQHF. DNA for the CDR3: TGTGCCTGGAGACCTACAGGGGGCGGACAGCCCCAGCATTTT.

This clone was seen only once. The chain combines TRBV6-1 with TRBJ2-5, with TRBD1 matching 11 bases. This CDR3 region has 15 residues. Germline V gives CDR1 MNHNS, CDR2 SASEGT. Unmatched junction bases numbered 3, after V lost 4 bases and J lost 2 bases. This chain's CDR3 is CASSGDRGYQETQYF. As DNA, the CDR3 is TGTGCCAGCAGTGGGGACAGGGGGTATCAAGAGACCCAGTACTTC.

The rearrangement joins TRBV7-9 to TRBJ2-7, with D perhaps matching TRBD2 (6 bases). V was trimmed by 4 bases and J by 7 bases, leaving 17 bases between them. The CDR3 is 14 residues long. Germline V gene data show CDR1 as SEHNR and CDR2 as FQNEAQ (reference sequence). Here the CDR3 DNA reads TGTGCCAGCAGCTCCCCGGAGGGATCCTGGGAGCAGTACTTC. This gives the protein CASSSPEGSWEQYF.

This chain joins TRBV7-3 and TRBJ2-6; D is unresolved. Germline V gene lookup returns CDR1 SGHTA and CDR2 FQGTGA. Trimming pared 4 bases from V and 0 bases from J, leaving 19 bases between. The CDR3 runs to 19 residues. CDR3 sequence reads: CASSSSLYTADSGANVLTF. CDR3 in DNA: TGTGCCAGCAGCTCTTCTCTATATACTGCTGACTCTGGGGCCAACGTCCTGACTTTC. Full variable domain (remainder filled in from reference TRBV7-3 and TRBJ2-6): GAGVSQTPSNKVTEKGKYVELRCDPISGHTALYWYRQSLGQGPEFLIYFQGTGAADDSGLPNDRFFAVRPEGSVSTLKIQRTERGDSAVYLCASSSSLYTADSGANVLTFGAGSRLTVL.

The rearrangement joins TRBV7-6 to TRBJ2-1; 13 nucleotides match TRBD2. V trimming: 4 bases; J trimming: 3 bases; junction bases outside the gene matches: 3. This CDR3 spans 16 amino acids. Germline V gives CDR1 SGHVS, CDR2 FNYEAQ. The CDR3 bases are TGTGCCAGCAGCTCTCGGACTAGCGGGGGCTACAATGAGCAGTTCTTC. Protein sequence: CASSSRTSGGYNEQFF.

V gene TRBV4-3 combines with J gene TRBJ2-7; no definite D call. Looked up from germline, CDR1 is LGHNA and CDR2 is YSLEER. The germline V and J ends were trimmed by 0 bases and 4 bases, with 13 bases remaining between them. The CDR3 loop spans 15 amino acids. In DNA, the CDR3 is TGCGCCAGCAGCCAAGAACGAGGTGGAATGTACGAGCAGTACTTC. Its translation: CASSQERGGMYEQYF.